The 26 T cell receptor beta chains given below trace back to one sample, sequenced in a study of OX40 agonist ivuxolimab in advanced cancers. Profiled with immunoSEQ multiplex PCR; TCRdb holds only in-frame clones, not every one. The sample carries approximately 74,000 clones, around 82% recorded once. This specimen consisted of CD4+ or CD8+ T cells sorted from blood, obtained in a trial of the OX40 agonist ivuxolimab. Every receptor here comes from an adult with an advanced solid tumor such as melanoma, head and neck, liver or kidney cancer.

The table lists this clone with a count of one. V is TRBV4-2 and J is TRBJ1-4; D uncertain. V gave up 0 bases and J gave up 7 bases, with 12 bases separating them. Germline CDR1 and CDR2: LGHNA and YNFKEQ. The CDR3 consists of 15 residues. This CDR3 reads CASSQDSQRPEKLFF. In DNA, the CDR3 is TGTGCCAGCAGCCAAGATTCACAGCGTCCTGAAAAACTGTTTTTT.

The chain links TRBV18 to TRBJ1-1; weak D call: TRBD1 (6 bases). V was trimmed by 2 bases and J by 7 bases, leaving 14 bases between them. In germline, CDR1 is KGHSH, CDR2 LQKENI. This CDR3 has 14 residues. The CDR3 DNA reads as TGTGCCAGCTCACCAGAACAGGGTTCCGTTGAAGCTTTCTTT. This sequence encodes CASSPEQGSVEAFF.

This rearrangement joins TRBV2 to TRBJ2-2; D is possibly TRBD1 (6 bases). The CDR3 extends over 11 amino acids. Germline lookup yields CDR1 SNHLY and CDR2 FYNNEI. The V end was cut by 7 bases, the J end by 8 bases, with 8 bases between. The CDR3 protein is CASNTGGELFF. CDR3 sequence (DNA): TGTGCCAGCAATACAGGGGGGGAGCTGTTTTTT.

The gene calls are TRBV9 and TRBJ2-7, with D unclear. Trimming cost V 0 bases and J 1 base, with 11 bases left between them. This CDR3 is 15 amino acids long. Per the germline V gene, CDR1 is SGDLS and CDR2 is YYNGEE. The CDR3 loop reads CASSVGNRRSYEQYF. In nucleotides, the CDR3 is TGTGCCAGCAGCGTAGGGAATAGGAGATCCTACGAGCAGTACTTC.

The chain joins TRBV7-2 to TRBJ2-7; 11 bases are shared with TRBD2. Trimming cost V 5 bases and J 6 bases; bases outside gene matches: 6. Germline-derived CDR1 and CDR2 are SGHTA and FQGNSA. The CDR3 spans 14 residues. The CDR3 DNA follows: TGTGCCAGCAGCGTTAGCGGGGGGGCCGTCGAGCAGTACTTC. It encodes CASSVSGGAVEQYF.

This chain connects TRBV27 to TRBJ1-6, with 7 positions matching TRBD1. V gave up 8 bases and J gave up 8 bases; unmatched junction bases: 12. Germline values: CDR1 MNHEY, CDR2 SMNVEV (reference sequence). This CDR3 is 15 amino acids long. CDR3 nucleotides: TGTGCCAGCGGTCTCAACCCCAGGGGGGATTCACCCCTCCACTTT. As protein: CASGLNPRGDSPLHF.

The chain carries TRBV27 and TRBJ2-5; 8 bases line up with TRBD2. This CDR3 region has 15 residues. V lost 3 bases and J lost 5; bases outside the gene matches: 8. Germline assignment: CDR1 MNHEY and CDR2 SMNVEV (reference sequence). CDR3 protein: CASSFLAGGQETQYF. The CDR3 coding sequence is TGTGCCAGCAGTTTTTTGGCGGGAGGTCAGGAGACCCAGTACTTC.

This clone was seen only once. The chain's CDR3 is CASSDGVSLFF. For the CDR3, the DNA is TGTGCCAGCAGTGACGGGGTCTCCCTGTTCTTC. The chain joins TRBV6-4 to TRBJ2-1, with D unclear. CDR3 length equals 11 residues. Germline V gene lookup returns CDR1 MRHNA and CDR2 SNTAGT. V was cut by 2 bases and J by 15 bases, with 11 bases left in between.

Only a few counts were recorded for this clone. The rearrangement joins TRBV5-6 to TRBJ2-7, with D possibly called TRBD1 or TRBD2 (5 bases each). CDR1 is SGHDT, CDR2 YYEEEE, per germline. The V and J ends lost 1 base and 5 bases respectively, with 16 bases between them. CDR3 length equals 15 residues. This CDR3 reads CASSLQGPFEDEQYF. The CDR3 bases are TGTGCCAGCAGCTTGCAGGGACCGTTTGAGGACGAGCAGTACTTC.

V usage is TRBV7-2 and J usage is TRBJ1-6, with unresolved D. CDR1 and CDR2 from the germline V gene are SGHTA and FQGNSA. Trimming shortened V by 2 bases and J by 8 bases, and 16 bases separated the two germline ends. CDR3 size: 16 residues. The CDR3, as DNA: TGTGCCAGCAGCTTACTTCCGGGGTCGGTTTATTCACCCCTCCACTTT. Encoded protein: CASSLLPGSVYSPLHF.

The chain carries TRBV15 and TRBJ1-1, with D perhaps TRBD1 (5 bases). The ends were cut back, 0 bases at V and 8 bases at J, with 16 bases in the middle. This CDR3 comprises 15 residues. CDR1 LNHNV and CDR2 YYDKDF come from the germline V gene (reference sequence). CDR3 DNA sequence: TGTGCCACCAGCAGAGAACGATCCGGGGGACGCGAAGCTTTCTTT. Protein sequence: CATSRERSGGREAFF. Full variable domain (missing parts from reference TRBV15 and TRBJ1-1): DAMVIQNPRYQVTQFGKPVTLSCSQTLNHNVMYWYQQKSSQAPKLLFHYYDKDFNNEADTPDNFQSRRPNTSFCFLDIRSPGLGDTAMYLCATSRERSGGREAFFGQGTRLTVV.

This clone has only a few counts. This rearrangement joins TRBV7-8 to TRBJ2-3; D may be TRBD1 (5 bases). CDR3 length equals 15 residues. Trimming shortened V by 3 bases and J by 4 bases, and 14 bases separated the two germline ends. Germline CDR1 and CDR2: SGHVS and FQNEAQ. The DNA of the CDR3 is TGTGCCAGCAGCTTTGGTCAGGGTTACGCAGATACGCAGTATTTT. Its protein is CASSFGQGYADTQYF.

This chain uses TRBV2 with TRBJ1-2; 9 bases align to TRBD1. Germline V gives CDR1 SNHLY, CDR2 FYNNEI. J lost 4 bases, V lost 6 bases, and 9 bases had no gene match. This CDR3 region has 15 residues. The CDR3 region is CASSPEPGQGYGYTF. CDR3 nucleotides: TGTGCCAGCAGCCCCGAGCCGGGACAGGGCTATGGCTACACCTTC.

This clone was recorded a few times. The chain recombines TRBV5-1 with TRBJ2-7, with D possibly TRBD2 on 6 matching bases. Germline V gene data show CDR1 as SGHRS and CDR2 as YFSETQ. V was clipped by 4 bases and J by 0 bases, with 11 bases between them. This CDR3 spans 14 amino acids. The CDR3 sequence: CASSGGGDSYEQYF. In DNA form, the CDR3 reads TGCGCCAGCAGCGGTGGCGGGGACTCCTACGAGCAGTACTTC.

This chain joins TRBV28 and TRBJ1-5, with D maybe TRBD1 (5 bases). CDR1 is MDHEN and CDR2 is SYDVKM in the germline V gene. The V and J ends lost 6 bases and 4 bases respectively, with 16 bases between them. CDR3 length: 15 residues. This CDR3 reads CASSERQRANQPQHF. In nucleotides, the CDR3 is TGTGCCAGCAGCGAGAGACAGAGAGCAAATCAGCCCCAGCATTTT. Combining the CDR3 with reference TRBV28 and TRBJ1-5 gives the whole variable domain DVKVTQSSRYLVKRTGEKVFLECVQDMDHENMFWYRQDPGLGLRLIYFSYDVKMKEKGDIPEGYSVSREKKERFSLILESASTNQTSMYLCASSERQRANQPQHFGDGTRLSIL.

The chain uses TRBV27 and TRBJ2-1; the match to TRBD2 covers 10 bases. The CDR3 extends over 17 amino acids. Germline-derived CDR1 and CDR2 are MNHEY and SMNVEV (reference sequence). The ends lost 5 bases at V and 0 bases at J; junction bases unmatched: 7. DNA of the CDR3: TGTGCCAGCAGTCTGGGGACTAGCGCGAGCTCCTACAATGAGCAGTTCTTC. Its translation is CASSLGTSASSYNEQFF.

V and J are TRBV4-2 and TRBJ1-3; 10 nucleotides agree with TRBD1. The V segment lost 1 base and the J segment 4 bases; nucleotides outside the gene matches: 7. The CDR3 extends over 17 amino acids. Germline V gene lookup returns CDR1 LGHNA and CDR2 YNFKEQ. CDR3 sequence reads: CASSQAPQTGGGNTIYF. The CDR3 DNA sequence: TGTGCCAGCAGCCAAGCGCCCCAGACAGGGGGCGGAAACACCATATATTTT.

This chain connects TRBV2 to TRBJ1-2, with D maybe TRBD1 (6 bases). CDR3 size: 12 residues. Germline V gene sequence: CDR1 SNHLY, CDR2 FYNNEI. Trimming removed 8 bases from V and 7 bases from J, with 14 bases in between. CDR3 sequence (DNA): TGTGCCAGCGTCCAGGGGCGGGGTGGCTACACCTTC. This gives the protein CASVQGRGGYTF. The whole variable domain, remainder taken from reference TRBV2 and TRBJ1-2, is EPEVTQTPSHQVTQMGQEVILRCVPISNHLYFYWYRQILGQKVEFLVSFYNNEISEKSEIFDDQFSVERPDGSNFTLKIRSTKLEDSAMYFCASVQGRGGYTFGSGTRLTVV.

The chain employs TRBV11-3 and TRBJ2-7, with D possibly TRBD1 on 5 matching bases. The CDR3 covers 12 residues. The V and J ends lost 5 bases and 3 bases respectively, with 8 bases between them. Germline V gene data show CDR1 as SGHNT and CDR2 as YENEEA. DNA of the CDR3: TGTGCCAGCAGCCTCGACAGCTACGAGCAGTACTTC. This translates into CASSLDSYEQYF.

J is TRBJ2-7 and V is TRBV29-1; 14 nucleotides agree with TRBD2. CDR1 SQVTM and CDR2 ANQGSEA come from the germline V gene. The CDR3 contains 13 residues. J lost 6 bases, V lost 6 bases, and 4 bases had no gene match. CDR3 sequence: CSVRGTSGGEQYF. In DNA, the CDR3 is TGCAGCGTCCGCGGGACTAGCGGGGGCGAGCAGTACTTC.

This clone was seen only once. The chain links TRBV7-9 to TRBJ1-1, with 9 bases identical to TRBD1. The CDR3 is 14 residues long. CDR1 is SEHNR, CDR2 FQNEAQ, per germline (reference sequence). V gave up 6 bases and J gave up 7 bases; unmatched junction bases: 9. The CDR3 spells CASRPTGGLVEAFF. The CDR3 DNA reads TGTGCCAGCAGACCTACAGGGGGCTTAGTTGAAGCTTTCTTT.

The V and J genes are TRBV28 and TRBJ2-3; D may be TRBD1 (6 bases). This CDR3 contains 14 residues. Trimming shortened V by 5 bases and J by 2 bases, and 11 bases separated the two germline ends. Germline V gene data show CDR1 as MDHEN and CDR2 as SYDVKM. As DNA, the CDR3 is TGTGCCAGCAGTCTTGGGACATCCACAGATACGCAGTATTTT. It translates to CASSLGTSTDTQYF.

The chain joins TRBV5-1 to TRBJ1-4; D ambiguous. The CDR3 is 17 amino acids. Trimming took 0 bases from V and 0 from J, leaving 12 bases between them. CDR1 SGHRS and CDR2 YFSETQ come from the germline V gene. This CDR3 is CASSLAGTAATNEKLFF. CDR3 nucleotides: TGCGCCAGCAGCTTGGCGGGTACCGCCGCAACTAATGAAAAACTGTTTTTT.

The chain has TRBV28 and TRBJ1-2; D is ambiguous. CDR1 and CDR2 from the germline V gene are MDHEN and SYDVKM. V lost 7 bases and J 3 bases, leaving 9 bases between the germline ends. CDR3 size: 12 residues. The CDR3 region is CASTQGYYGYTF. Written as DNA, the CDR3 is TGTGCCAGCACCCAAGGCTACTATGGCTACACCTTC.

The CDR3 loop reads CASSDRGTGQPQHF. CDR3 nucleotides: TGTGCCAGCTCCGACAGGGGAACGGGTCAGCCCCAGCATTTT. The chain recombines TRBV19 with TRBJ1-5, with TRBD1 matching over 8 bases. The CDR3 has 14 amino acids. V lost 9 bases to trimming and J lost 6 bases; unmatched junction nucleotides: 10. Germline lookup yields CDR1 LNHDA and CDR2 SQIVND (reference sequence).

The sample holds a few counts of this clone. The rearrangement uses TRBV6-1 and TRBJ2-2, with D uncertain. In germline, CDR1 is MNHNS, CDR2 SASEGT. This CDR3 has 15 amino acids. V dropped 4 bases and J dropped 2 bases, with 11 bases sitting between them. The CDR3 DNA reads TGTGCCAGCAGTGCCGCGACGGCTAACACCGGGGAGCTGTTTTTT. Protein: CASSAATANTGELFF.